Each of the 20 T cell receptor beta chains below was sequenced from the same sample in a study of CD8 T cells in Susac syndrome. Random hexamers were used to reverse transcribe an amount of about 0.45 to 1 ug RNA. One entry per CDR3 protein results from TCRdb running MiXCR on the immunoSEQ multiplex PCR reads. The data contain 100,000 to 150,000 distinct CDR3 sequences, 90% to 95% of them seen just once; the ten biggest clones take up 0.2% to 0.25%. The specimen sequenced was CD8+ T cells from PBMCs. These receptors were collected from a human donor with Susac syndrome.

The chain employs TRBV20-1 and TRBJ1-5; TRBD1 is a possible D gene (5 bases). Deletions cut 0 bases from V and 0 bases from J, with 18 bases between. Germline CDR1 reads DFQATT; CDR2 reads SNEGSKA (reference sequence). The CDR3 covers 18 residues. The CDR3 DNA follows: TGCAGTGCTAGAGATGAATTGGGGTGGGGGTATAGCAATCAGCCCCAGCATTTT. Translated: CSARDELGWGYSNQPQHF.

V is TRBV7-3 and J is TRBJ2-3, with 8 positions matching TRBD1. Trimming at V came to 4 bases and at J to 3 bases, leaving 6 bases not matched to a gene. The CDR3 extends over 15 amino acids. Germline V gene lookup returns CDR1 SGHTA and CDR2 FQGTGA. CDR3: CASSSTGDGTDTQYF. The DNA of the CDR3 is TGTGCCAGCAGCTCGACAGGGGACGGGACAGATACGCAGTATTTT. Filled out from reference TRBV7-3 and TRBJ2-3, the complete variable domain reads GAGVSQTPSNKVTEKGKYVELRCDPISGHTALYWYRQSLGQGPEFLIYFQGTGAADDSGLPNDRFFAVRPEGSVSTLKIQRTERGDSAVYLCASSSTGDGTDTQYFGPGTRLTVL.

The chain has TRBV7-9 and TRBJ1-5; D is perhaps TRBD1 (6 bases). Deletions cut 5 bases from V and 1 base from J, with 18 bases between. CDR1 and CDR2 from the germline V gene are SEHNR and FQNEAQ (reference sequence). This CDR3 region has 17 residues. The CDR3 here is CASSLSSGGASNQPQHF. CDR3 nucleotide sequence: TGTGCCAGCAGCCTATCTAGTGGGGGGGCGAGCAATCAGCCCCAGCATTTT. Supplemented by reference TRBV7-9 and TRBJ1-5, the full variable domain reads DTGVSQNPRHKITKRGQNVTFRCDPISEHNRLYWYRQTLGQGPEFLTYFQNEAQLEKSRLLSDRFSAERPKGSFSTLEIQRTEQGDSAMYLCASSLSSGGASNQPQHFGDGTRLSIL.

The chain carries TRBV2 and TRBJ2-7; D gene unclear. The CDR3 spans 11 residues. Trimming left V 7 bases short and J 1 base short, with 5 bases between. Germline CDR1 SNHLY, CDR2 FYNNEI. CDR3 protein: CASIRSYEQYF. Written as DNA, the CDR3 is TGTGCCAGCATTCGATCCTACGAGCAGTACTTC.

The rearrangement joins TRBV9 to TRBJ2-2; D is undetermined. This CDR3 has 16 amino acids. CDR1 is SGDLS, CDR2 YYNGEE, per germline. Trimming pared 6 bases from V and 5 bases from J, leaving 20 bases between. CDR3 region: CASTPTRFPATGELFF. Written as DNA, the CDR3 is TGTGCCAGCACCCCTACCCGATTCCCGGCAACCGGGGAGCTGTTTTTT.

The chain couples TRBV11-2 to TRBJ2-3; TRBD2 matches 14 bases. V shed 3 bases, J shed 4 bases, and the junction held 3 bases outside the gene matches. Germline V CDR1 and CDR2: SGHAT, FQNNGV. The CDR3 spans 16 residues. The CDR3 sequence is CASSFPGLAGADTQYF. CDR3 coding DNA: TGTGCCAGCAGCTTCCCGGGACTAGCGGGGGCAGATACGCAGTATTTT.

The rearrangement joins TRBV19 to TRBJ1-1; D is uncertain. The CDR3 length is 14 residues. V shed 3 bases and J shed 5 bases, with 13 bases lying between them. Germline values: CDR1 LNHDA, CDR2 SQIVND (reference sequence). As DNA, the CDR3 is TGTGCCAGTAGTATTTCCCCACTCGGGACTGAAGCTTTCTTT. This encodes CASSISPLGTEAFF.

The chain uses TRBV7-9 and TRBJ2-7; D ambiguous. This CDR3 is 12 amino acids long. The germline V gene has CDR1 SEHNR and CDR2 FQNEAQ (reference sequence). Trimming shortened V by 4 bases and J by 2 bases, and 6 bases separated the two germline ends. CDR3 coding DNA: TGTGCCAGCAGCTCCACTGCCTACGAGCAGTACTTC. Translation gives CASSSTAYEQYF.

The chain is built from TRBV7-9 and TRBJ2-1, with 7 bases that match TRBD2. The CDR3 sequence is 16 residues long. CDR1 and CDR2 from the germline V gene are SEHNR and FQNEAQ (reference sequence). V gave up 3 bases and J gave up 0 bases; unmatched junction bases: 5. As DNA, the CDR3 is TGTGCCAGCAGCTTTGCTAGCGGTTCCTCCTACAATGAGCAGTTCTTC. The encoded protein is CASSFASGSSYNEQFF.

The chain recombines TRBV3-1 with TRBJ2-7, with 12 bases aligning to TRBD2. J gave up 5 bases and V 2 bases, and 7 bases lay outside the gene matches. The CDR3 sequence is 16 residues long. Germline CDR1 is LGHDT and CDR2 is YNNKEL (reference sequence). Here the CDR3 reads CASSQLSGLAGNEQYF. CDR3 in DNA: TGTGCCAGCAGCCAATTGTCCGGACTAGCGGGAAACGAGCAGTACTTC.

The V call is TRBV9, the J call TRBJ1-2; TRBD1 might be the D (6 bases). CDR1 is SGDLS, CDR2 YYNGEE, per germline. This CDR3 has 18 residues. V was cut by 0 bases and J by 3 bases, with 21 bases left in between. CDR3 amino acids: CASSVDATGGLNHYGYTF. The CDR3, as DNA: TGTGCCAGCAGCGTAGACGCGACAGGTGGCCTTAATCACTATGGCTACACCTTC.

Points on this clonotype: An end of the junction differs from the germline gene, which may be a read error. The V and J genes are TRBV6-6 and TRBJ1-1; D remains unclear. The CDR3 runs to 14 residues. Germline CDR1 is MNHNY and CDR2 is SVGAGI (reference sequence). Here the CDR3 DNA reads TGTGCCAGCACCCTTCACCCGCGGGGTCATGAATCTTTCTTT. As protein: CASTLHPRGHESFF.

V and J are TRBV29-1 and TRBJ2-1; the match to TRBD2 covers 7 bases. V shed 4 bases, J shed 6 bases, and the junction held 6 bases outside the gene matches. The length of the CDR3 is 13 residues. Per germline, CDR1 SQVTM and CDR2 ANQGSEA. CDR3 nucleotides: TGCAGCGTTGGGCCTAGCGGCCCCAATGAGCAGTTCTTC. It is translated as CSVGPSGPNEQFF.

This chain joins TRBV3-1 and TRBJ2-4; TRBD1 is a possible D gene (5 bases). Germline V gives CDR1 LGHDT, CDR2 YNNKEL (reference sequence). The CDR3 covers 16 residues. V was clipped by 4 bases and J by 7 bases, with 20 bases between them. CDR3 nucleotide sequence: TGTGCCAGCAGCCCTCGGCGGACCAAGAAGGGGAACATTCAGTACTTC. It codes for CASSPRRTKKGNIQYF.

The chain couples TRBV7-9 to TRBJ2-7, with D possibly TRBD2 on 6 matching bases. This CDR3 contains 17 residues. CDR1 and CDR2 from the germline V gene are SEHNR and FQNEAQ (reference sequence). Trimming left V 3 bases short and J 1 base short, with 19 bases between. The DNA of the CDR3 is TGTGCCAGCAGCTTCCCGGGGGAAAGGGCTAGATCCTACGAGCAGTACTTC. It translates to CASSFPGERARSYEQYF.

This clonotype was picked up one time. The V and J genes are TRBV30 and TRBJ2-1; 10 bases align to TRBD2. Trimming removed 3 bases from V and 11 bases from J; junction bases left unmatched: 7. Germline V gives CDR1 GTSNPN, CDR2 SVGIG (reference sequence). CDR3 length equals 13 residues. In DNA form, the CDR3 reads TGTGCCTGGAGCCCTAGCGGGGGACCTAAGCAGTTCTTC. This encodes CAWSPSGGPKQFF.

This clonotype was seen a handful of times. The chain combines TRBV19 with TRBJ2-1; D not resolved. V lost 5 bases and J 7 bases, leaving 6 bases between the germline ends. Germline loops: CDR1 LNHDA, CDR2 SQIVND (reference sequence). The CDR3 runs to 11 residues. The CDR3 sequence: CASSSGNEQFF. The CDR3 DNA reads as TGTGCCAGTAGTTCCGGGAATGAGCAGTTCTTC.

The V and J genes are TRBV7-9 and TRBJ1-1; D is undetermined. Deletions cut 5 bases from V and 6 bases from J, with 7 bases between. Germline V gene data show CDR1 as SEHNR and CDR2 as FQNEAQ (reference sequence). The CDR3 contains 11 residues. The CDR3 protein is CASSHGAEAFF. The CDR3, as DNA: TGTGCCAGCAGCCACGGCGCTGAAGCTTTCTTT.

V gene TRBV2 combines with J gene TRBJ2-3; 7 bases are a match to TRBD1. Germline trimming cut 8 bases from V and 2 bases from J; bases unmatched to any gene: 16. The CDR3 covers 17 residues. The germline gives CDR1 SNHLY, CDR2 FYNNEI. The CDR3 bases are TGTGCCAGCCTCCCTTTAGGGGGCGTCCAGTTCACAGATACGCAGTATTTT. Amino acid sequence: CASLPLGGVQFTDTQYF.

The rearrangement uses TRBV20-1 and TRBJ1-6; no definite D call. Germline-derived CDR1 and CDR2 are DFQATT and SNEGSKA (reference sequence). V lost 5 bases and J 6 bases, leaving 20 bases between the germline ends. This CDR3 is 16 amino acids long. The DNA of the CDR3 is TGCAGTGCTCCCGCCAGGCCTTTCACCCTTAATTCACCCCTCCACTTT. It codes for CSAPARPFTLNSPLHF.